The sequence of this T cell receptor beta chain was determined in a study of T cell changes during pregnancy in multiple sclerosis. V lost 3 bases to trimming and J lost 4 bases, with 6 bases between them. The CDR3 has 12 residues. Germline V gene sequence: CDR1 MRHNA, CDR2 SNTAGT. Method: immunoSEQ multiplex PCR; TCRdb's copy keeps in-frame clones and lacks some. The table lists 51,000 or so clones, around 93% of them singletons. The sequencing here drew on peripheral blood, taken in the second trimester of pregnancy. This TCR derives from a female donor with multiple sclerosis, enrolled in a pregnancy study. The genes are TRBV6-4 and TRBJ1-1; D unclear. Here the CDR3 reads CASSDLTTEAFF. Written as DNA, the CDR3 is TGTGCCAGCAGTGATCTAACCACTGAAGCTTTCTTT.